Following are 17 T cell receptor beta chains from one sample sequenced in a study of blood T cells in healthy people across ages. Through a sample-barcoded 5' primer and a J-beta primer mix, a second PCR was run for roughly 6 to 11 cycles. TCRdb re-analysed the 5' RACE reads in MiXCR, keeping a single row per CDR3 protein. The profile shows about 1,500,000 distinct CDR3 sequences, 28% of them singletons. Material for sequencing was blood. The origin of the receptors is a woman in her 30s in good health.

This clonotype has more than one count but fewer than ten. The gene calls are TRBV4-1 and TRBJ2-7, with 8 bases identical to TRBD1. The CDR3 is 14 amino acids. V shed 7 bases and J 5 bases; nucleotides not matched to a gene: 10. Germline V gene data show CDR1 as MGHRA and CDR2 as YSYEKL. CDR3 sequence: CASKPTGVFDEQYF. Here the CDR3 DNA reads TGCGCCAGCAAGCCGACAGGGGTTTTCGACGAGCAGTACTTC.

This clonotype was seen a few times. This chain connects TRBV27 to TRBJ2-3; D is possibly TRBD2 (6 bases). The CDR3 runs to 15 residues. Trimming stripped 4 bases from V and 8 bases from J, with 19 bases between. Germline V gene lookup returns CDR1 MNHEY and CDR2 SMNVEV (reference sequence). The CDR3 region is CASSSPGGSRGTQYF. The CDR3, as DNA: TGTGCCAGCAGTTCCCCCGGGGGAAGTAGGGGTACGCAGTATTTT.

The genes are TRBV18 and TRBJ2-7, with TRBD1 matching over 7 bases. After removal of 2 bases from V and 1 base from J, the junction contained 14 bases not matched to a gene. The CDR3 spans 18 residues. Germline CDR1 is KGHSH and CDR2 is LQKENI. The CDR3 is CASSPVPSRGTLSYEQYF. CDR3 nucleotide sequence: TGTGCCAGCTCACCAGTTCCCAGCAGGGGGACGTTGTCCTACGAGCAGTACTTC.

Notes on this clonotype: This may be a read error, as it is one base from a much larger clone. The V and J genes are TRBV20-1 and TRBJ1-2; a weak D match, TRBD1 (6 bases). Germline V CDR1 and CDR2: DFQATT, SNEGSKA (reference sequence). CDR3 length equals 12 residues. In DNA, the CDR3 is TGCAGGGCTAGCACTCAGGGGAGGGGCTACACCTTC. Protein product: CRASTQGRGYTF.

This chain connects TRBV7-2 to TRBJ2-1, with a possible D match to TRBD2 (6 bases). The CDR3 runs 14 residues. V was cut by 8 bases and J by 0 bases, with 11 bases left in between. The germline V gene encodes CDR1 SGHTA and CDR2 FQGNSA. CDR3 sequence: CASPTGGSYNEQFF. The CDR3 region has the DNA TGTGCCAGCCCAACCGGGGGCTCCTACAATGAGCAGTTCTTC.

There are many counts of this clonotype. The chain links TRBV7-3 to TRBJ2-1, with TRBD2 identical over 8 bases. The CDR3 length is 15 residues. V trimming: 2 bases; J trimming: 1 base; junction bases outside the gene matches: 1. From germline, CDR1 is SGHTA and CDR2 FQGTGA. The CDR3 DNA reads TGTGCCAGCAGCTTAGGACTAGCATCCTACAATGAGCAGTTCTTC. It encodes CASSLGLASYNEQFF.

The sample holds a few counts of this clonotype. The chain employs TRBV10-1 and TRBJ2-3; possible D gene TRBD2, 6 bases. The V gene lost 3 bases and the J gene lost 4 bases, with 14 bases spanning the gap. CDR3 length: 15 amino acids. From germline, CDR1 is WNHNN and CDR2 SYGVQD (reference sequence). For the CDR3, the DNA is TGCGCCAGCAGTGAATCGGGCCGACTAGCAGATACGCAGTATTTT. As protein: CASSESGRLADTQYF.

The chain joins TRBV2 to TRBJ2-3; 12 bases are shared with TRBD2. This CDR3 region has 17 residues. V was pared by 7 bases and J by 0 bases, with 8 bases of the junction left unmatched. Germline CDR1 is SNHLY and CDR2 is FYNNEI. The CDR3: CASKLGLAGLSTDTQYF. In nucleotides, the CDR3 is TGTGCCAGCAAATTAGGACTAGCGGGGCTTAGCACAGATACGCAGTATTTT.

The chain combines TRBV18 with TRBJ2-2; D gene unclear. Germline CDR1 KGHSH, CDR2 LQKENI. The CDR3 is made up of 12 amino acids. V lost 3 bases and J 10 bases, leaving 9 bases between the germline ends. CDR3 sequence: CASSPWDSELFF. The CDR3 nucleotides are TGTGCCAGCTCACCTTGGGATTCGGAGCTGTTTTTT.

The gene calls are TRBV20-1 and TRBJ2-3; D is unclear. The CDR3 sequence is 12 residues long. Germline V gives CDR1 DFQATT, CDR2 SNEGSKA (reference sequence). Trimming took 6 bases from V and 8 from J, leaving 15 bases between them. CDR3 region: CSAPVSHGTQYF. As DNA, the CDR3 is TGCAGTGCCCCGGTGTCCCACGGTACGCAGTATTTT.

V and J are TRBV6-2 or TRBV6-3 and TRBJ2-7; 7 bases map to TRBD2. From germline, CDR1 is MNHEY and CDR2 SVGEGT. The J segment lost 6 bases and the V segment lost 0 bases, leaving 5 bases of the junction unmatched. CDR3 length: 14 amino acids. CDR3: CASSYSGGSSEQYF. In DNA form, the CDR3 reads TGTGCCAGCAGTTACTCCGGCGGGAGTAGCGAGCAGTACTTC.

The genes are TRBV11-2 and TRBJ2-1; TRBD2 might be the D (6 bases). In germline, CDR1 is SGHAT, CDR2 FQNNGV. The length of the CDR3 is 15 residues. Trimming stripped 5 bases from V and 4 bases from J, with 15 bases between. Here the CDR3 reads CASSLRERVYNEQFF. In DNA, the CDR3 is TGTGCCAGCAGCCTTCGGGAGCGGGTTTACAATGAGCAGTTCTTC.

V is TRBV7-9 and J is TRBJ1-4; 8 bases line up with TRBD1. Germline V gene lookup returns CDR1 SEHNR and CDR2 FQNEAQ (reference sequence). The CDR3 spans 14 residues. The V gene end was trimmed by 5 bases and the J gene end by 12 bases; junction bases not matched to a gene: 11. CDR3 sequence: CASSLGQGAEELFF. As DNA, the CDR3 is TGTGCCAGCAGCCTAGGGCAGGGGGCAGAGGAACTGTTTTTT.

In its sample, this clonotype was seen a few times. The junction does not match germline at one end; this may be a read error. The chain combines TRBV20-1 with TRBJ2-2; 7 bases line up with TRBD2. CDR3 length equals 17 residues. The germline V gene has CDR1 DFQATT and CDR2 SNEGSKA (reference sequence). CDR3 coding DNA: TGCAGTGCTCCCCGGCCGGGAGGCGGAGAGATTACCGGGGAGCCGTTTTTT. It specifies CSAPRPGGGEITGEPFF.

A few counts support this clonotype. The V gene is TRBV20-1, the J gene TRBJ2-1; perhaps TRBD1 as D (6 bases). Germline CDR1 DFQATT, CDR2 SNEGSKA (reference sequence). CDR3 size: 17 residues. V shed 1 base and J shed 1 base, with 17 bases lying between them. CDR3: CSARGGRGNNSYNEQFF. The CDR3, as DNA: TGCAGTGCTAGAGGGGGTAGGGGGAATAATTCCTACAATGAGCAGTTCTTC.

In its sample, this clonotype was seen a few times. One end of the junction varies from germline; a read error may be responsible. This chain links TRBV12-3 or TRBV12-4 with TRBJ1-4; D is ambiguous. This CDR3 has 12 amino acids. CDR3 bases: TGTGTCAGCAGTTTATTGCGGGGAAAACTGTTTTTT. This gives the protein CVSSLLRGKLFF.

This clonotype was seen only a few times. V usage is TRBV7-2 and J usage is TRBJ2-5, with a weak D call TRBD1 (6 bases). Germline-derived CDR1 and CDR2 are SGHTA and FQGNSA. The ends were cut back, 4 bases at V and 5 bases at J, with 20 bases in the middle. The CDR3 is 16 residues long. Here the CDR3 reads CASSSTIWGRGETQYF. The CDR3 DNA sequence: TGTGCCAGCAGCTCCACGATATGGGGGCGCGGGGAGACCCAGTACTTC.